This T cell receptor beta chain was found in a study of T cells in Graves' hyperthyroidism and ophthalmopathy. Template material for amplifying TCR beta CDR3 regions consisted of RNA transcripts. HTBI primers were the set used in a first-round RT-PCR of the TCR CDR3. TCRdb called the multiplex PCR reads again in MiXCR, with one record for every CDR3 protein. This table holds 300,000 or so distinct CDR3 sequences, roughly 17% found once. Patients counted as stable if ophthalmopathy did not develop within 18 months. This clonotype was found a few times. This clone may be a read error of a much larger clone one base away. The TCR sequence derives from a man aged 25-40 years with Graves' hyperthyroidism. Material: blood.

The DNA for the CDR3 is TGTGCCAGCAGTTTCTCGGAGTCCTGCGAGCAGTACTTC. As protein: CASSFSESCEQYF. J is TRBJ2-7 and V is TRBV6-5, with no clear D. The germline V gene has CDR1 MNHEY and CDR2 SVGAGI. CDR3 length: 13 amino acids.